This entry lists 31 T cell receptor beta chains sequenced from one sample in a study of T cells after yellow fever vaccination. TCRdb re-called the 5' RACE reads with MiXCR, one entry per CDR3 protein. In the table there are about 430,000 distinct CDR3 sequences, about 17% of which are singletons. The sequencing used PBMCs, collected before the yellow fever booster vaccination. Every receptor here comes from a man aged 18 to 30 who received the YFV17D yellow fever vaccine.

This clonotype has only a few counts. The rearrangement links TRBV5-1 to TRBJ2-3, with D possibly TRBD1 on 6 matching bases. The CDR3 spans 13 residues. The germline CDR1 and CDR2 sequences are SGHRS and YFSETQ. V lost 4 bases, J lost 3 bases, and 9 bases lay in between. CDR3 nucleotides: TGCGCCAGCAGCGCCACAGGGACAGATACGCAGTATTTT. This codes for CASSATGTDTQYF.

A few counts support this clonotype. CDR3 residues: CASSLSFNGYTF. In DNA, the CDR3 is TGTGCCAGCAGCTTATCCTTTAATGGCTACACCTTC. The chain joins TRBV11-2 to TRBJ1-2; no definite D call. The CDR3 contains 12 residues. The germline CDR1 and CDR2 sequences are SGHAT and FQNNGV. V shed 2 bases and J shed 6 bases, with 7 bases lying between them.

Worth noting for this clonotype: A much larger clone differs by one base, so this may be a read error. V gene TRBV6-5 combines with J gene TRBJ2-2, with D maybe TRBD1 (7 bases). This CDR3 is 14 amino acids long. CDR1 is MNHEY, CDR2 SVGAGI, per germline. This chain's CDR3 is CASRGTVNTGKLFF. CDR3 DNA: TGTGCCAGCCGGGGGACAGTGAACACCGGGAAGCTGTTTTTT.

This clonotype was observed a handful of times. CDR3 nucleotide sequence: TGCGCCAGCAGCTTGGCTACTAGCGGGGGCGTGGGAGAGACCCAGTACTTC. Encoded protein: CASSLATSGGVGETQYF. The J gene is TRBJ2-5, the V gene TRBV5-1, with TRBD2 matching over 11 bases. Losses at the gene ends were 0 bases for V and 4 bases for J; bases not matched to a gene: 8. Germline V CDR1 and CDR2: SGHRS, YFSETQ. The CDR3 has 17 amino acids.

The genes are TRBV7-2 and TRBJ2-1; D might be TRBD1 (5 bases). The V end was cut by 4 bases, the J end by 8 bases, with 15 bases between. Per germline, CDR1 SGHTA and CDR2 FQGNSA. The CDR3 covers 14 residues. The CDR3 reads CASSSRARVHEQFF. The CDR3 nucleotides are TGTGCCAGCAGCTCCAGGGCCAGGGTACATGAGCAGTTCTTC. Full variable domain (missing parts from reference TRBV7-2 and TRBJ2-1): GAGVSQSPSNKVTEKGKDVELRCDPISGHTALYWYRQSLGQGLEFLIYFQGNSAPDKSGLPSDRFSAERTGGSVSTLTIQRTQQEDSAVYLCASSSRARVHEQFFGPGTRLTVL.

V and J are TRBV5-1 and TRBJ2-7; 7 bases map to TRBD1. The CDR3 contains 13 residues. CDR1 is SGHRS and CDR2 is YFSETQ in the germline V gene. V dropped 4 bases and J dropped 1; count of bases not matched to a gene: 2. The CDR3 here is CASSVDRSYEQYF. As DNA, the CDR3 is TGCGCCAGCAGCGTGGACAGGTCCTACGAGCAGTACTTC.

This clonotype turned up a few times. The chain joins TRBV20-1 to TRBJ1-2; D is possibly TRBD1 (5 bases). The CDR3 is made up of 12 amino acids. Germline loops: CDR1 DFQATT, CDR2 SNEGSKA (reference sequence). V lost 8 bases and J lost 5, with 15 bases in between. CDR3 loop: CSYSREWYGYTF. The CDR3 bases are TGCAGTTACTCCAGGGAGTGGTATGGCTACACCTTC.

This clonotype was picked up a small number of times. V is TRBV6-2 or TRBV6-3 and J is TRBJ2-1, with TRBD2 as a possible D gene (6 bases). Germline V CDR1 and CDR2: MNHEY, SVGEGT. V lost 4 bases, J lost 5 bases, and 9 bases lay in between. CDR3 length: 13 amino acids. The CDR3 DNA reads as TGTGCCAGCAGTTGGAGGGAGGACAATGAGCAGTTCTTC. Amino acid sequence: CASSWREDNEQFF.

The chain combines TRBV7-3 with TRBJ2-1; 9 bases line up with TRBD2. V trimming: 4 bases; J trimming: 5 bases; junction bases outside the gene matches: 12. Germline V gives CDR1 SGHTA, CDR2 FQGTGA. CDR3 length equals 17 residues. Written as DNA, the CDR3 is TGTGCCAGCAGCTATAATGGAAGGGCTAGCGGGGACAATGAGCAGTTCTTC. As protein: CASSYNGRASGDNEQFF.

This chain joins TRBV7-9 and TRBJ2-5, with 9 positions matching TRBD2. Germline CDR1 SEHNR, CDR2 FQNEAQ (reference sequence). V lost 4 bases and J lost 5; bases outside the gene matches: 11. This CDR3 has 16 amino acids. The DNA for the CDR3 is TGTGCCAGCAGCTCCTCGAGCGGGGGGCTAGAGGAGACCCAGTACTTC. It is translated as CASSSSSGGLEETQYF.

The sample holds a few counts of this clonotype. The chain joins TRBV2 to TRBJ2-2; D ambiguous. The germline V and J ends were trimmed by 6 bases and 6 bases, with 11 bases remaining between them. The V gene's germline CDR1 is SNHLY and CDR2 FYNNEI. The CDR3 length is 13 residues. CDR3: CASSFLDSGELFF. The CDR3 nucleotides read TGTGCCAGCAGCTTTTTGGATTCCGGGGAGCTGTTTTTT.

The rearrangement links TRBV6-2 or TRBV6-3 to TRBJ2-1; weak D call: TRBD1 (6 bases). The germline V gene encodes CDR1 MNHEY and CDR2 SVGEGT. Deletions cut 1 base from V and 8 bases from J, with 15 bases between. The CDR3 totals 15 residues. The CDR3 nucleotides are TGTGCCAGCAGTTACTATGCCCCTAACAGGGATGAGCAGTTCTTC. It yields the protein CASSYYAPNRDEQFF.

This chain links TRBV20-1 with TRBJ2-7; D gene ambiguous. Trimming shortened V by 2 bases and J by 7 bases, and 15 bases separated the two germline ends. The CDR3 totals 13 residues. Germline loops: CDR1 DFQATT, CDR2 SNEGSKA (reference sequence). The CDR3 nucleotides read TGCAGTGCTAGACGCCTTGGGATAGAGGAGCAGTACTTC. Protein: CSARRLGIEEQYF.

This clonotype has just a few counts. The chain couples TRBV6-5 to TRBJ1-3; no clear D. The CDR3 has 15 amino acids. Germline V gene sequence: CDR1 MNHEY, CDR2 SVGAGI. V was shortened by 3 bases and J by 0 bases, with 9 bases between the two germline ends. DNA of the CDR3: TGTGCCAGCAGTTATGGAGGGAACTCTGGAAACACCATATATTTT. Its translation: CASSYGGNSGNTIYF.

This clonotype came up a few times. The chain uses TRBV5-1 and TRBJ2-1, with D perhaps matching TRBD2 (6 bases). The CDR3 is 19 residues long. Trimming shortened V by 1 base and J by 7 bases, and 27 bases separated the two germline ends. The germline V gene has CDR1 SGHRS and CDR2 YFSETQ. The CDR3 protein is CASSLLPVPEGPPGNEQFF. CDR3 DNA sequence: TGCGCCAGCAGCTTGTTGCCAGTACCGGAGGGTCCCCCAGGGAATGAGCAGTTCTTC. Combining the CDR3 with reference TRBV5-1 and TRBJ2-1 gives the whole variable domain KAGVTQTPRYLIKTRGQQVTLSCSPISGHRSVSWYQQTPGQGLQFLFEYFSETQRNKGNFPGRFSGRQFSNSRSEMNVSTLELGDSALYLCASSLLPVPEGPPGNEQFFGPGTRLTVL.

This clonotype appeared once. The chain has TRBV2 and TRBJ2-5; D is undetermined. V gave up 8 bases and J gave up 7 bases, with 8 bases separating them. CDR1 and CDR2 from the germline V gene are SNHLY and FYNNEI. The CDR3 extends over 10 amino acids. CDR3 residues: CASRSRTQYF. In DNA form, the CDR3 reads TGTGCCAGCCGCTCGAGGACCCAGTACTTC.

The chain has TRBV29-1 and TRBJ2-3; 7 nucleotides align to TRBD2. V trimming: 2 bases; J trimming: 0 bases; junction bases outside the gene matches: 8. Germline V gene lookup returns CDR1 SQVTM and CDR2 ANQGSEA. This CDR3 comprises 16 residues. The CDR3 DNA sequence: TGCAGCGTTGAAAAGAGCGGGAACCCTAGCACAGATACGCAGTATTTT. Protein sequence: CSVEKSGNPSTDTQYF.

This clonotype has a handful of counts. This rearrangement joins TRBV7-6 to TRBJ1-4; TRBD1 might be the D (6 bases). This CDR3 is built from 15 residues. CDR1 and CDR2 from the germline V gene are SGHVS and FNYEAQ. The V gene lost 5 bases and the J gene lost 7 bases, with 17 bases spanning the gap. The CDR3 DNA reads TGTGCCAGCAGCCCCTCGACAGGCCGGGCTGAAAAACTGTTTTTT. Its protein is CASSPSTGRAEKLFF.

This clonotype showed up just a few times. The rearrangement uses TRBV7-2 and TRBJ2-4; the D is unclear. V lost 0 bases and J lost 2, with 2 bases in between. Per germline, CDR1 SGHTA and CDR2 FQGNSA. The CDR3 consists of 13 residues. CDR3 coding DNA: TGTGCCAGCAGCTTAGCTCCCAAAAACATTCAGTACTTC. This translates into CASSLAPKNIQYF.

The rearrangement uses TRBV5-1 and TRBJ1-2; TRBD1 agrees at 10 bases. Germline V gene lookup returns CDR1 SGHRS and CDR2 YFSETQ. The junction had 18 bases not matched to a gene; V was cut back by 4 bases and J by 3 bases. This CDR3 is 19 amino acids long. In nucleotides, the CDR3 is TGCGCCAGCAGCATACTACCGGGACAGGGGTCGGACGGGTACTATGGCTACACCTTC. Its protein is CASSILPGQGSDGYYGYTF.

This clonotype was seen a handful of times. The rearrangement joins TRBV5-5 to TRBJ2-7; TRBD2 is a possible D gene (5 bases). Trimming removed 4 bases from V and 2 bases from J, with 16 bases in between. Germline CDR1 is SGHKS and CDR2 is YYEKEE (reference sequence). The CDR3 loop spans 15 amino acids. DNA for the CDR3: TGTGCCAGCAGCCCTTTAAGAGGGTACACCTACGAGCAGTACTTC. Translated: CASSPLRGYTYEQYF.

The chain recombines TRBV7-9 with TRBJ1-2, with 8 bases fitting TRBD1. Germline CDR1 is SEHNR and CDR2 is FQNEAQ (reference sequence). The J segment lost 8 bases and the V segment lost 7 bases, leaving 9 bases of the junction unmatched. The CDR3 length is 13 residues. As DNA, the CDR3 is TGTGCCAGCATTAATGGTTGGGACAGGGGCTACACCTTC. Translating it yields CASINGWDRGYTF.

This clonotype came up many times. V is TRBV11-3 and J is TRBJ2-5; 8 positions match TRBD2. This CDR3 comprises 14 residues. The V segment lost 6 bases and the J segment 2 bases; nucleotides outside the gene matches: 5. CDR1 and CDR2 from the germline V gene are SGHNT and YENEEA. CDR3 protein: CASSSGGAQETQYF. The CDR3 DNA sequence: TGTGCCAGCAGTTCGGGGGGGGCACAAGAGACCCAGTACTTC.

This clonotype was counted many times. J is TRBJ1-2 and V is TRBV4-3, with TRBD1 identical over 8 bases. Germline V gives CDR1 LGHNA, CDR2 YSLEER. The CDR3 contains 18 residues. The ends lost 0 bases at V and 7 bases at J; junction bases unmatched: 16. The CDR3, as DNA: TGCGCCAGCAGCCAAGATCTATTGTTTGGGACAGGAGTAAGTGGCTACACCTTC. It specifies CASSQDLLFGTGVSGYTF.

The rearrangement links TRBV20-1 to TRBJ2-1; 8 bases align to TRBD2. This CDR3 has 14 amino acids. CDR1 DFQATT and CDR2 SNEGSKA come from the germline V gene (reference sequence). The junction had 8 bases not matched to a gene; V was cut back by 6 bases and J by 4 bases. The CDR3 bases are TGCAGTGCCCGGGAGGGTTCTCCATACAATGAGCAGTTCTTC. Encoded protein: CSAREGSPYNEQFF.

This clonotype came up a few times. The CDR3 DNA reads as TGTGCCAGCTCGAGGGGGTTCGGAAACACCATATATTTT. Its protein is CASSRGFGNTIYF. This chain connects TRBV21-1 to TRBJ1-3; the table gives TRBD1 as D, unverified against the DNA. TRBV21-1 is recorded as a pseudogene. The CDR3 contains 13 residues.

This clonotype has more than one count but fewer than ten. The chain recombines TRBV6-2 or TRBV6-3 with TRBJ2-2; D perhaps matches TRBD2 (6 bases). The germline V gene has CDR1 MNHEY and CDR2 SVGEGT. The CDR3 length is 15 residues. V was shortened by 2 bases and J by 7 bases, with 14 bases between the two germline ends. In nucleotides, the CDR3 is TGTGCCAGCAGTTACCGGCTGGGGGGACGCGGGGAGCTGTTTTTT. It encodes CASSYRLGGRGELFF.

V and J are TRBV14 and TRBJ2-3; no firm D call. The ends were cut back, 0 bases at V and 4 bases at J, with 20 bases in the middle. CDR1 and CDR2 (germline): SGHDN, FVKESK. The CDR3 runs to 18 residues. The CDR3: CASSQDPVYRSSSDTQYF. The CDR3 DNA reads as TGTGCCAGCAGCCAAGATCCTGTTTACCGATCATCCTCAGATACGCAGTATTTT.

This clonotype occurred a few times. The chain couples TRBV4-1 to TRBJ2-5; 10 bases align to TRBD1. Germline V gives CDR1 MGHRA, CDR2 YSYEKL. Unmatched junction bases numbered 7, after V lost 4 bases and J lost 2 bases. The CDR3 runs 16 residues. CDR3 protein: CASSRQGAWEQETQYF. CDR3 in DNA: TGCGCCAGCAGCCGACAGGGGGCTTGGGAACAAGAGACCCAGTACTTC.

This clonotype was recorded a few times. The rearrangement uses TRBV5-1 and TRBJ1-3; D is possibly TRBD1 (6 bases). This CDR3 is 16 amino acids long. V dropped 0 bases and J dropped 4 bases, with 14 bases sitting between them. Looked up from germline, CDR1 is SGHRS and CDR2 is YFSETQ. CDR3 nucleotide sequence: TGCGCCAGCAGCTTGGTGCCCGGGACACTAGGAAACACCATATATTTT. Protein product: CASSLVPGTLGNTIYF.

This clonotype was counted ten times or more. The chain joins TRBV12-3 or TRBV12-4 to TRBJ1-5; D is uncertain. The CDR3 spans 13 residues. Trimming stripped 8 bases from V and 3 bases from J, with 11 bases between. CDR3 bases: TGTGCCAGCGAGGCACAGCTCAATCAGCCCCAGCATTTT. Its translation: CASEAQLNQPQHF.